This T cell receptor beta chain was captured by sequencing in a study of identifying expanded T cells in peripheral blood. Points on this clone: As yet, its antigen is unknown.

General study results and limits: Two-week clone count variance significantly increased as total template count grew.

Generated by immunoSEQ multiplex PCR, the TCRdb table keeps only in-frame clones and is missing some. Of 100,000 to 110,000 clones listed, over 70% are singletons. Healthy donors had no documented immune events, such as infections, while sampled. Sequenced material: blood. The sequence was obtained from a person aged 18-70 years in good health.

CDR3 DNA sequence: TGCGCCAGCAGCTTGGTTGGAGGGGGCACCGGGGAGCTGTTTTTT. Its protein product is CASSLVGGGTGELFF. This chain uses TRBV5-1 with TRBJ2-2, with D possibly being TRBD1 or TRBD2 (6 bases each). Germline CDR1 and CDR2: SGHRS and YFSETQ. V lost 0 bases and J lost 4, with 10 bases in between. This CDR3 region has 15 residues.